Below, 8 T cell receptor beta chains from the same sample are listed, as sequenced in a study of blood T cell repertoires in COVID-19. Using immunoSEQ multiplex PCR, the repertoire was profiled, and TCRdb retains in-frame clones only, with some absent. The data hold roughly 200,000 clones, with around 86% observed a single time. The sample comprised PBMCs or T cells enriched from blood (not recorded which). These receptors all come from a woman aged 40-49 years with acute COVID-19.

The chain joins TRBV5-1 to TRBJ1-3; no clear D gene. V lost 3 bases, J lost 2 bases, and 18 bases lay in between. The CDR3 runs 17 residues. Germline CDR1 is SGHRS and CDR2 is YFSETQ. The CDR3 loop is CASSSVLGGETGNTIYF. The CDR3 coding sequence is TGCGCCAGCAGCTCCGTCCTTGGCGGAGAGACTGGAAACACCATATATTTT.

V usage is TRBV5-1 and J usage is TRBJ1-1, with a weak D call TRBD1 (6 bases). Trimming left V 2 bases short and J 1 base short, with 21 bases between. The germline gives CDR1 SGHRS, CDR2 YFSETQ. This CDR3 has 18 amino acids. CDR3 region: CASSFWVSRVQGNTEAFF. CDR3 bases: TGCGCCAGCAGCTTTTGGGTAAGCAGGGTACAGGGGAACACTGAAGCTTTCTTT.

V is TRBV5-1 and J is TRBJ1-4; D may be TRBD1 (5 bases). V gave up 4 bases and J gave up 6 bases, with 10 bases separating them. The CDR3 sequence is 13 residues long. Germline lookup yields CDR1 SGHRS and CDR2 YFSETQ. Written as DNA, the CDR3 is TGCGCCAGCAGCCCGAAGGGGTATGAAAAACTGTTTTTT. Its protein product is CASSPKGYEKLFF.

This chain joins TRBV19 and TRBJ1-3, with unresolved D. The CDR3 length is 12 residues. Germline lookup yields CDR1 LNHDA and CDR2 SQIVND (reference sequence). The V end was cut by 2 bases, the J end by 6 bases, with 5 bases between. CDR3 in DNA: TGTGCCAGTAGTATAAGCCTAAACACCATATATTTT. Translating gives CASSISLNTIYF.

The chain links TRBV4-1 to TRBJ2-3, with D perhaps TRBD2 (7 bases). Trimming removed 1 base from V and 3 bases from J, with 14 bases in between. Germline CDR1 is MGHRA and CDR2 is YSYEKL. The CDR3 loop spans 16 amino acids. The CDR3 sequence: CASSQAGGPSTDTQYF. The CDR3 DNA follows: TGCGCCAGCAGCCAAGCCGGGGGGCCCAGTACAGATACGCAGTATTTT.

The chain carries TRBV18 and TRBJ2-2; the D gene is possibly TRBD1 (6 bases). From germline, CDR1 is KGHSH and CDR2 LQKENI. The CDR3 runs 15 residues. With 5 bases removed from V and 1 base from J, the gap between germline ends came to 11 bases. The CDR3 protein is CASSNRQENTGELFF. Written as DNA, the CDR3 is TGTGCCAGCTCAAATAGACAGGAGAACACCGGGGAGCTGTTTTTT.

The chain combines TRBV4-3 with TRBJ1-1, with D uncertain. Germline loops: CDR1 LGHNA, CDR2 YSLEER. Trimming left V 4 bases short and J 0 bases short, with 15 bases between. The CDR3 runs 16 residues. The CDR3 reads CASSPLTTSMNTEAFF. CDR3 in DNA: TGCGCCAGCAGCCCTCTGACAACGTCCATGAACACTGAAGCTTTCTTT.

On this clone itself: A read error may produce the germline difference seen at one junction end. This rearrangement joins TRBV7-3 to TRBJ2-1; 7 nucleotides match TRBD2. In germline, CDR1 is SGHTA, CDR2 FQGTGA. This CDR3 is built from 14 residues. This CDR3 is CAGSVGTTTMKQFF. CDR3 DNA sequence: TGTGCCGGCAGCGTAGGGACTACAACAATGAAGCAGTTCTTC. Based on the CDR3 plus reference TRBV7-3 and TRBJ2-1, the full variable domain is GAGVSQTPSNKVTEKGKYVELRCDPISGHTALYWYRQSLGQGPEFLIYFQGTGAADDSGLPNDRFFAVRPEGSVSTLKIQRTERGDSAVYLCAGSVGTTTMKQFFGPGTRLTVL.